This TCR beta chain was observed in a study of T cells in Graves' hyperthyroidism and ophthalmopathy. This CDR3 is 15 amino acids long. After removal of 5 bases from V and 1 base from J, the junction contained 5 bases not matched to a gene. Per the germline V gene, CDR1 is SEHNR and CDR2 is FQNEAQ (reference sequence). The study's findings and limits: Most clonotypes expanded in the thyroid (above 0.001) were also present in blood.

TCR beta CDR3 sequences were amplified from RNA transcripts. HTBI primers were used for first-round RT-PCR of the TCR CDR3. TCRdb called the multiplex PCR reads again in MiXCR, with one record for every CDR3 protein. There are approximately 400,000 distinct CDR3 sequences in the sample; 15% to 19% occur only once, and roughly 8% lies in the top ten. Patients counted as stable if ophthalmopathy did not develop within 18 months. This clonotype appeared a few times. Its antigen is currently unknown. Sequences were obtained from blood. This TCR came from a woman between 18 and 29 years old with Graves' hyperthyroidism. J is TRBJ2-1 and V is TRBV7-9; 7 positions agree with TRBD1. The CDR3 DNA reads TGTGCCAGCAGCCCAGGGGGTTTTTCCTACAATGAGCAGTTCTTC. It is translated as CASSPGGFSYNEQFF.